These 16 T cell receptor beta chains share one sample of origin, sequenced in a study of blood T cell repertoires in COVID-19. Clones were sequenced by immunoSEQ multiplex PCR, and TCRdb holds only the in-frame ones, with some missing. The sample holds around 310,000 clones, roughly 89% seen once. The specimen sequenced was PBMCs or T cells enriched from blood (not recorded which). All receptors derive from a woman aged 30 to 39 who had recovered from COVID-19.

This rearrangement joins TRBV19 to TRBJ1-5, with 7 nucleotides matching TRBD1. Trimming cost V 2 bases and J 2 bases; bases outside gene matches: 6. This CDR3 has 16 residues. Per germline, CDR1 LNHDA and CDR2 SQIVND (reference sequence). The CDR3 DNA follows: TGTGCCAGTAGTATACGTCGAGGGGGCGGCAATCAGCCCCAGCATTTT. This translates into CASSIRRGGGNQPQHF.

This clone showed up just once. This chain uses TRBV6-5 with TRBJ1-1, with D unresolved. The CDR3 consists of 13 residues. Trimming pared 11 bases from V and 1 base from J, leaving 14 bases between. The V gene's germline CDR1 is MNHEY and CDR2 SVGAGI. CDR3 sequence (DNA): TGTGCCCACGGTTTGGAGCAGAACACTGAAGCTTTCTTT. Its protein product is CAHGLEQNTEAFF.

CDR3 bases: TGTGCCAGCAGAACTAGCGGCAACTACAATGAGCAGTTCTTC. Translated: CASRTSGNYNEQFF. V is TRBV28 and J is TRBJ2-1; 8 bases are shared with TRBD2. From germline, CDR1 is MDHEN and CDR2 SYDVKM. V dropped 6 bases and J dropped 3; count of bases not matched to a gene: 4. This CDR3 comprises 14 residues.

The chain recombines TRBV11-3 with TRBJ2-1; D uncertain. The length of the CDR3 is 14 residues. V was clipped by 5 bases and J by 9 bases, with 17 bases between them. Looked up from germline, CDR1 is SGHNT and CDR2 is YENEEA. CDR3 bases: TGTGCCAGCAGCCCGGGTGGAACGGCCGGTGAGCAGTTCTTC. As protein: CASSPGGTAGEQFF.

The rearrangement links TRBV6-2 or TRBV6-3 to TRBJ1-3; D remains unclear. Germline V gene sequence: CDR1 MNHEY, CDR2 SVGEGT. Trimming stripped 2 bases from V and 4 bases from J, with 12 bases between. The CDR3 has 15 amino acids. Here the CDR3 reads CASSYPHSSGNTIYF. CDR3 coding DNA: TGTGCCAGCAGTTACCCCCACAGCTCCGGAAACACCATATATTTT.

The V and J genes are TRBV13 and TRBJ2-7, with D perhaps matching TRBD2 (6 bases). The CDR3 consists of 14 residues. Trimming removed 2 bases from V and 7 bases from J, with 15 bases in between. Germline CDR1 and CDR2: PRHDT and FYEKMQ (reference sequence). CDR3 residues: CASSLSLASKEQYF. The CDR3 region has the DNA TGTGCCAGCAGCTTAAGCCTAGCGTCAAAGGAGCAGTACTTC.

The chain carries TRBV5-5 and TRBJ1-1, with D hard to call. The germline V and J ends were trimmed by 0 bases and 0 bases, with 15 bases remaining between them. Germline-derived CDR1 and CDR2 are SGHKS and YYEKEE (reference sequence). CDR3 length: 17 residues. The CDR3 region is CASSLDIRRGMNTEAFF. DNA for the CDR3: TGTGCCAGCAGCTTGGACATACGGCGAGGCATGAACACTGAAGCTTTCTTT.

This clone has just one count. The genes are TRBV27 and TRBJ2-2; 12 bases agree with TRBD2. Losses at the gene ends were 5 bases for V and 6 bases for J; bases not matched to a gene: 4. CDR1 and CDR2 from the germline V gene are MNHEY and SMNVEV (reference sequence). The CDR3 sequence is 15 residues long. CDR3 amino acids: CASSASGRAPGELFF. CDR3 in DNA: TGTGCCAGCAGTGCTAGCGGGAGGGCCCCCGGGGAGCTGTTTTTT.

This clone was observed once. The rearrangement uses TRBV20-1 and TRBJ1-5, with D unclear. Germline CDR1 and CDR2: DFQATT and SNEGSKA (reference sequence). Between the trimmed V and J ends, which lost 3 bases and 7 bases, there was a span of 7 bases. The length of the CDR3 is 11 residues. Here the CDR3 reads CSASNGQPQHF. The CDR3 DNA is TGCAGTGCTAGCAACGGGCAGCCCCAGCATTTT.

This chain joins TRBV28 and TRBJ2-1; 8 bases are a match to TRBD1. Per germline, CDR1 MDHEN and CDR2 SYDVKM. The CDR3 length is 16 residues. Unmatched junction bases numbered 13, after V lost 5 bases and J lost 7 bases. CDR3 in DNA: TGTGCCAGCAGTATCCTCCGGGACAGGCAAACTAATGAGCAGTTCTTC. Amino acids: CASSILRDRQTNEQFF.

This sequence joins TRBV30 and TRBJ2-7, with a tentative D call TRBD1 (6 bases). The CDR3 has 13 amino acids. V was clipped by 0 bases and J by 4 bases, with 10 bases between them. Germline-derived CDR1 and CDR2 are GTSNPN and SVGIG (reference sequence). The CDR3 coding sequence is TGTGCCTGGAGTGTAACAGGGTTGTACGAGCAGTACTTC. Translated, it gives CAWSVTGLYEQYF.

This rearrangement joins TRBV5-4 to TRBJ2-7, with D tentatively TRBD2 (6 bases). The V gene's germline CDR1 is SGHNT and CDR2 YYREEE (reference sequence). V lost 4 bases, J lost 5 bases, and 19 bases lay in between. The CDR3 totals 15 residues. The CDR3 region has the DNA TGTGCCAGCAGCCCCGGGGGTTACCAAGGGGACGAGCAGTACTTC. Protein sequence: CASSPGGYQGDEQYF. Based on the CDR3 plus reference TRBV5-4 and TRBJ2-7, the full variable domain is ETGVTQSPTHLIKTRGQQVTLRCSSQSGHNTVSWYQQALGQGPQFIFQYYREEENGRGNFPPRFSGLQFPNYSSELNVNALELDDSALYLCASSPGGYQGDEQYFGPGTRLTVT.

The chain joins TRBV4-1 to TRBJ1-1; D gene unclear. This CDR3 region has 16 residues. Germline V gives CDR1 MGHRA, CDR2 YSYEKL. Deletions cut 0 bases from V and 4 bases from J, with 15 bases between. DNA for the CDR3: TGCGCCAGCAGCCAAGACAGAGGTGAGGTGGGCACTGAAGCTTTCTTT. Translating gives CASSQDRGEVGTEAFF.

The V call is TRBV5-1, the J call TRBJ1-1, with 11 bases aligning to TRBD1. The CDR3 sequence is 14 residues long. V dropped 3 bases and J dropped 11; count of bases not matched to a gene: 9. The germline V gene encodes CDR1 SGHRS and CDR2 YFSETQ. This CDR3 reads CASSSVSGQGAAFF. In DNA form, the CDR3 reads TGCGCCAGCAGCTCGGTAAGCGGACAGGGGGCCGCTTTCTTT. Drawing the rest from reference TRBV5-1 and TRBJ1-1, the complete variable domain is KAGVTQTPRYLIKTRGQQVTLSCSPISGHRSVSWYQQTPGQGLQFLFEYFSETQRNKGNFPGRFSGRQFSNSRSEMNVSTLELGDSALYLCASSSVSGQGAAFFGQGTRLTVV.

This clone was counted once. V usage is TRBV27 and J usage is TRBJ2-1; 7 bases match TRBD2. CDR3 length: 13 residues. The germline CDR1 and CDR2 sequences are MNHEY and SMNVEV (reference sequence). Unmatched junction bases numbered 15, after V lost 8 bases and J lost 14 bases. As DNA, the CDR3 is TGTGCCAGCGCGACTAGCTGGAGAGGAGGGAAGTTCTTC. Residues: CASATSWRGGKFF.

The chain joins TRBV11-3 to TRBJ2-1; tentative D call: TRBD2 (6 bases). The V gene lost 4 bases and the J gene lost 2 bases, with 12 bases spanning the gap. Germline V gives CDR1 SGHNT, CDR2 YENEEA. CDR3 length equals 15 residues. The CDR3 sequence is CASSYTGVAYNEQFF. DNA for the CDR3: TGTGCCAGCAGCTATACGGGAGTAGCCTACAATGAGCAGTTCTTC.